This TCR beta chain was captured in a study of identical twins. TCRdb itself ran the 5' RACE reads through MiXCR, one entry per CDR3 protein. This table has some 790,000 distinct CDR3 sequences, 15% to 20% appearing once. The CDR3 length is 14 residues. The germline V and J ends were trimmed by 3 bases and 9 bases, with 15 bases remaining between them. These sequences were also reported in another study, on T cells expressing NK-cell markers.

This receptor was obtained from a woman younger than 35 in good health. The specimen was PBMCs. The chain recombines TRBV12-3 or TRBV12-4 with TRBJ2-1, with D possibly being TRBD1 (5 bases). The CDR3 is CASSFGPRRGEQFF. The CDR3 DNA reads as TGTGCCAGCAGTTTCGGGCCAAGAAGGGGTGAGCAGTTCTTC.